The 10 T cell receptor beta chains presented below share a single source sample, sequenced in a study of T cell changes during pregnancy in multiple sclerosis. Method: immunoSEQ multiplex PCR; TCRdb's copy keeps in-frame clones and lacks some. The sample lists roughly 28,000 clones, approximately 90% occurring once. The input for sequencing was CD4+ T cells from peripheral blood mononuclear cells, taken in the first trimester of pregnancy. These receptors were collected from a female donor in good health, enrolled as a control in a pregnancy study.

This chain joins TRBV18 and TRBJ1-2; 9 bases are shared with TRBD1. V was clipped by 3 bases and J by 4 bases; unmatched bases: 0. CDR1 KGHSH and CDR2 LQKENI come from the germline V gene. The CDR3 has 13 residues. In nucleotides, the CDR3 is TGTGCCAGCTCACCGACAGGGGGCTATGGCTACACCTTC. Protein sequence: CASSPTGGYGYTF.

The V and J genes are TRBV23-1 and TRBJ1-5, with a weak D call TRBD1 (6 bases). TRBV23-1 is noted as an ORF with a role that remains uncertain. Deletions cut 7 bases from V and 9 bases from J, with 19 bases between. The CDR3 runs 14 residues. This CDR3 is CASKTGSSHRPQHF. The CDR3 region has the DNA TGCGCCAGCAAGACAGGTTCCTCTCATCGGCCCCAGCATTTT.

This sequence joins TRBV6-5 and TRBJ1-5; D is uncertain. This CDR3 contains 15 residues. With 5 bases removed from V and 8 bases from J, the gap between germline ends came to 19 bases. CDR1 and CDR2 from the germline V gene are MNHEY and SVGAGI. CDR3 sequence reads: CASSQTDPNREPQHF. CDR3 sequence (DNA): TGTGCCAGCAGTCAAACTGATCCGAATCGGGAGCCCCAGCATTTT.

This clone was recorded a few times. This rearrangement joins TRBV28 to TRBJ2-7; perhaps TRBD2 as D (6 bases). CDR1 and CDR2 from the germline V gene are MDHEN and SYDVKM. The CDR3 sequence is 15 residues long. Trimming shortened V by 4 bases and J by 0 bases, and 13 bases separated the two germline ends. The CDR3 protein is CASSSEGGRSYEQYF. As DNA, the CDR3 is TGTGCCAGCAGTTCTGAGGGAGGTCGCTCCTACGAGCAGTACTTC.

This rearrangement joins TRBV29-1 to TRBJ1-2; 9 bases map to TRBD1. The V gene end was trimmed by 4 bases and the J gene end by 7 bases; junction bases not matched to a gene: 13. The V gene's germline CDR1 is SQVTM and CDR2 ANQGSEA. This CDR3 spans 15 amino acids. The CDR3 DNA reads TGCAGCGTTGGATATGAGAACAGGGGGCGTCGTGGCTACACCTTC. This gives the protein CSVGYENRGRRGYTF. Combining the CDR3 with reference TRBV29-1 and TRBJ1-2 gives the whole variable domain SAVISQKPSRDICQRGTSLTIQCQVDSQVTMMFWYRQQPGQSLTLIATANQGSEATYESGFVIDKFPISRPNLTFSTLTVSNMSPEDSSIYLCSVGYENRGRRGYTFGSGTRLTVV.

CDR3: CSSGDRDVWETQYF. CDR3 bases: TGCAGCTCAGGGGACAGGGATGTGTGGGAGACCCAGTACTTC. The rearrangement uses TRBV29-1 and TRBJ2-5, with 9 positions matching TRBD1. The length of the CDR3 is 14 residues. The germline V gene has CDR1 SQVTM and CDR2 ANQGSEA. The V and J ends lost 8 bases and 5 bases, in that order; junction bases with no gene match: 12.

V usage is TRBV20-1 and J usage is TRBJ1-2, with no clear D. V was clipped by 1 base and J by 9 bases, with 6 bases between them. Germline loops: CDR1 DFQATT, CDR2 SNEGSKA (reference sequence). The CDR3 contains 10 residues. DNA for the CDR3: TGCAGTGCTAGAGGGAGGCGCTACACCTTC. Translation: CSARGRRYTF.

The chain carries TRBV4-3 and TRBJ2-2; 7 bases are a match to TRBD2. CDR3 length equals 17 residues. The germline V gene encodes CDR1 LGHNA and CDR2 YSLEER. V lost 0 bases and J lost 2; bases outside the gene matches: 6. The CDR3 spells CASSQDLASGNTGELFF. As DNA, the CDR3 is TGCGCCAGCAGCCAAGATTTGGCTAGCGGCAACACCGGGGAGCTGTTTTTT.

The V gene is TRBV27, the J gene TRBJ1-4; weak D call: TRBD1 (6 bases). V was trimmed by 3 bases and J by 0 bases, leaving 8 bases between them. This CDR3 contains 15 residues. Germline-derived CDR1 and CDR2 are MNHEY and SMNVEV (reference sequence). CDR3: CASSFAGATNEKLFF. Here the CDR3 DNA reads TGTGCCAGCAGTTTCGCAGGGGCAACTAATGAAAAACTGTTTTTT. The whole variable domain, filled in from reference TRBV27 and TRBJ1-4, reads EAQVTQNPRYLITVTGKKLTVTCSQNMNHEYMSWYRQDPGLGLRQIYYSMNVEVTDKGDVPEGYKVSRKEKRNFPLILESPSPNQTSLYFCASSFAGATNEKLFFGSGTQLSVL.

The rearrangement links TRBV6-1 to TRBJ1-5; D not certain. V shed 5 bases and J shed 1 base, with 12 bases lying between them. The CDR3 consists of 15 residues. CDR1 is MNHNS and CDR2 is SASEGT in the germline V gene. The CDR3: CASSIGRVSNQPQHF. The CDR3, as DNA: TGTGCCAGCAGTATTGGGCGGGTAAGCAATCAGCCCCAGCATTTT.